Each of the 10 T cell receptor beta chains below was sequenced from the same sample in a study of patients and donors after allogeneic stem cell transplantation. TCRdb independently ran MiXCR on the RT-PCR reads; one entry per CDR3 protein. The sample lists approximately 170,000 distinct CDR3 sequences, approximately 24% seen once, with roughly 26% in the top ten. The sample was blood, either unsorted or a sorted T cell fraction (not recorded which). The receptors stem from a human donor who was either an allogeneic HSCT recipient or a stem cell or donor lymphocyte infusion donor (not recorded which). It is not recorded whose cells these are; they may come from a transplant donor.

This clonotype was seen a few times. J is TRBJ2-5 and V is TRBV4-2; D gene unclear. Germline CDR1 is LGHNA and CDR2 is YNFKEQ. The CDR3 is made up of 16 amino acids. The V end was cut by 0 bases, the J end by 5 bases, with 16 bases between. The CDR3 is CASSQEALGPRETQYF. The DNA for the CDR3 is TGTGCCAGCAGCCAAGAGGCCTTGGGCCCCAGGGAGACCCAGTACTTC.

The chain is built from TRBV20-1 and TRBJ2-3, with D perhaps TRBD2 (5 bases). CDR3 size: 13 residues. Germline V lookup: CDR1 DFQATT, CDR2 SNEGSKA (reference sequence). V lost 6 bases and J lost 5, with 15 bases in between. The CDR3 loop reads CSAPRVYQDTQYF. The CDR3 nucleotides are TGCAGTGCCCCGCGGGTCTACCAAGATACGCAGTATTTT.

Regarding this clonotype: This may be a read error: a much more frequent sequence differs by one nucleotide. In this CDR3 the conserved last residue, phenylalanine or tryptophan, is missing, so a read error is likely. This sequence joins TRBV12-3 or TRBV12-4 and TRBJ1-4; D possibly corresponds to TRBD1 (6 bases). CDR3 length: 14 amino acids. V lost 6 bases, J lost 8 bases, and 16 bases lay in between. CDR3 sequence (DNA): TGTGCCAGCAGCGCAGGCCCCGGGGGCGAAAAACTGTTTATT. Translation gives CASSAGPGGEKLFI.

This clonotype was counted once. The CDR3 spells CASSESIYEQYF. CDR3 nucleotides: TGTGCCAGCAGTGAAAGCATCTACGAGCAGTACTTC. The chain carries TRBV2 and TRBJ2-7, with D uncertain. The V gene lost 2 bases and the J gene lost 3 bases, with 5 bases spanning the gap. Germline values: CDR1 SNHLY, CDR2 FYNNEI. This CDR3 comprises 12 residues.

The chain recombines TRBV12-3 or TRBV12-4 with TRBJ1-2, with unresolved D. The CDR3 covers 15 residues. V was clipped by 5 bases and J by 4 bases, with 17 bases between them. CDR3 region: CASSIKNRYLYGYTF. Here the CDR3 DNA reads TGTGCCAGCAGTATAAAGAATCGGTACCTCTATGGCTACACCTTC.

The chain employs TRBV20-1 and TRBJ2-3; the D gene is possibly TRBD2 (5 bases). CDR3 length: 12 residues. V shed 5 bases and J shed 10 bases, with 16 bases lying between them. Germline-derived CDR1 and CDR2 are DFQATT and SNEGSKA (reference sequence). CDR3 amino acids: CSAAAGSSAQYF. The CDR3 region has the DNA TGCAGTGCTGCCGCGGGCAGCTCGGCGCAGTATTTT.

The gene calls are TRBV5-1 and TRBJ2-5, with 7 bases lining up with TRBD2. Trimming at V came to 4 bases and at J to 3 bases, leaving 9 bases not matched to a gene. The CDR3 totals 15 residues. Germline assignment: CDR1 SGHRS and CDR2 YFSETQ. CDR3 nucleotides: TGCGCCAGCAGCCTACTACTAGCGACCGAAGAGACCCAGTACTTC. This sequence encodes CASSLLLATEETQYF.

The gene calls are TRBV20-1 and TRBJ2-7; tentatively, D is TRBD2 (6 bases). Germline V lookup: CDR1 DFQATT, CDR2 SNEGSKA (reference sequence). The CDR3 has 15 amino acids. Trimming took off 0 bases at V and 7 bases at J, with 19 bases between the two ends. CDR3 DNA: TGCAGTGCTAGAGATTTCGGTCGCGGGATCTATGAGCAGTACTTC. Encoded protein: CSARDFGRGIYEQYF.

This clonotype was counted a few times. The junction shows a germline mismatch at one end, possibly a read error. CDR3 DNA: TGCAGTGCTCGAGAAGGGTATTACACAGATACGCAGTATTTT. Encoded protein: CSAREGYYTDTQYF. This chain links TRBV20-1 with TRBJ2-3; D is unresolved. The CDR3 is 14 amino acids. Germline V gives CDR1 DFQATT, CDR2 SNEGSKA (reference sequence).

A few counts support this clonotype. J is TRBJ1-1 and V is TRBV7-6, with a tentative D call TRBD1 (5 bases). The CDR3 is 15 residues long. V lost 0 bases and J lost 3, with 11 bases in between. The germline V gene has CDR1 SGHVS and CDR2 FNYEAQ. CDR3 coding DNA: TGTGCCAGCAGCTTAGCGGAGGACACCTACACTGAAGCTTTCTTT. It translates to CASSLAEDTYTEAFF.